This TCR beta chain is from a study of identifying expanded T cells in peripheral blood. General observations from the study: Across healthy donors, higher total template counts meant significantly greater roughly 2-week count variance. Over two and four weeks, about 16 and 20 clones changed, versus 1.2 between replicates.

In regard to this clone: What it binds is not known.

Healthy donors had no documented immune events, such as infections, while sampled. With 5 bases removed from V and 6 bases from J, the gap between germline ends came to 19 bases. Germline CDR1 and CDR2: MNHNS and SASEGT. The CDR3 is made up of 15 amino acids. The method was immunoSEQ multiplex PCR; TCRdb's version includes in-frame clones alone and lacks a portion of them. This sample has about 90,000 clones, with around 87% found just once. The chain links TRBV6-1 to TRBJ1-2; a weak D match, TRBD1 (5 bases). This receptor was identified in a person aged 18 to 75 in good health. Sequencing input: blood. In DNA form, the CDR3 reads TGTGCCAGCAGTCAGGCTGTAGGGCGCAGGGATGGCTACACCTTC. Encoded protein: CASSQAVGRRDGYTF.